The 16 T cell receptor beta chains given below trace back to one sample, sequenced in a study of spatial heterogeneity in lung cancer. Stated time point: sample taken at primary tumor resection. Their antigens are not known. General observations from the study: Tumor mutation count correlated with how many alpha and beta TCRs expanded intratumorally.

TCRdb reprocessed the 5' RACE reads with MiXCR, giving one entry per CDR3 protein. The data show 8,200 or so distinct CDR3 sequences, with about 7.7% seen just once and 7% to 9.5% held by the top ten. This material consisted of lung tumor tissue, taken at surgery. Source of these receptors: a male donor with early-stage non-small cell lung cancer.

This clonotype is medium-sized. The chain links TRBV2 to TRBJ1-1; D may be TRBD1 (6 bases). CDR3 length: 14 amino acids. CDR1 and CDR2 from the germline V gene are SNHLY and FYNNEI. V was trimmed by 2 bases and J by 11 bases, leaving 18 bases between them. The CDR3 spells CASSEHMEGENAFF. In nucleotides, the CDR3 is TGTGCCAGCAGTGAACATATGGAGGGGGAAAACGCTTTCTTT.

This clonotype ranks as medium-sized. This chain connects TRBV4-3 to TRBJ2-7; D might be TRBD1 (6 bases). Germline V gene lookup returns CDR1 LGHNA and CDR2 YSLEER. V lost 3 bases and J lost 1, with 10 bases in between. CDR3 length equals 14 residues. CDR3 DNA: TGCGCCAGCAGCCAGGGGACATCTTCCTACGAGCAGTACTTC. This encodes CASSQGTSSYEQYF.

Judged by abundance, this clonotype is medium-sized. This chain connects TRBV11-2 to TRBJ1-1; a possible D gene is TRBD1 (5 bases). In germline, CDR1 is SGHAT, CDR2 FQNNGV. The ends were cut back, 5 bases at V and 6 bases at J, with 22 bases in the middle. The CDR3 runs 16 residues. The CDR3 reads CASSRTQNGGRSEAFF. In DNA form, the CDR3 reads TGTGCCAGCAGCCGGACCCAGAACGGGGGGAGGTCTGAAGCTTTCTTT.

The chain carries TRBV28 and TRBJ2-2; the D gene is possibly TRBD2 (6 bases). The CDR3 extends over 13 amino acids. Germline V gives CDR1 MDHEN, CDR2 SYDVKM. Trimming shortened V by 8 bases and J by 7 bases, and 14 bases separated the two germline ends. CDR3 bases: TGTGCCAGCGACGGGAGCCCCGGCGGGGAGCTGTTTTTT. Residues: CASDGSPGGELFF.

This clonotype was counted many times. The gene calls are TRBV5-1 and TRBJ1-1; the D gene is possibly TRBD1 (5 bases). Trimming left V 4 bases short and J 4 bases short, with 14 bases between. The CDR3 is 14 residues long. Germline-derived CDR1 and CDR2 are SGHRS and YFSETQ. CDR3 sequence: CASSPGRAGTEAFF. CDR3 DNA sequence: TGCGCCAGCAGCCCGGGACGGGCGGGCACTGAAGCTTTCTTT.

At least ten counts were recorded for this clonotype. The chain carries TRBV5-1 and TRBJ2-5; TRBD2 aligns across 9 bases. V gave up 0 bases and J gave up 2 bases; unmatched junction bases: 2. Germline V lookup: CDR1 SGHRS, CDR2 YFSETQ. The CDR3 spans 15 residues. CDR3: CASSLDLAGQETQYF. The CDR3 DNA reads TGCGCCAGCAGCTTGGATCTAGCGGGGCAAGAGACCCAGTACTTC. The full variable domain, its missing parts supplied by reference TRBV5-1 and TRBJ2-5, is KAGVTQTPRYLIKTRGQQVTLSCSPISGHRSVSWYQQTPGQGLQFLFEYFSETQRNKGNFPGRFSGRQFSNSRSEMNVSTLELGDSALYLCASSLDLAGQETQYFGPGTRLLVL.

The table lists this clonotype with many counts. The V call is TRBV3-1, the J call TRBJ2-4; no clear D. Germline V CDR1 and CDR2: LGHDT, YNNKEL (reference sequence). The CDR3 has 14 residues. Trimming shortened V by 2 bases and J by 0 bases, and 5 bases separated the two germline ends. CDR3 region: CASSQSGAKNIQYF. The CDR3 nucleotides are TGTGCCAGCAGCCAATCGGGAGCCAAAAACATTCAGTACTTC.

By share, this clonotype counts as medium-sized. The chain couples TRBV5-1 to TRBJ1-1; D is unresolved. V dropped 0 bases and J dropped 4 bases, with 7 bases sitting between them. The CDR3 consists of 13 residues. CDR1 and CDR2 (germline): SGHRS, YFSETQ. The chain's CDR3 is CASSLDVGTEAFF. The DNA for the CDR3 is TGCGCCAGCAGCTTGGACGTGGGCACTGAAGCTTTCTTT.

This clonotype is categorized as medium-sized. J is TRBJ2-1 and V is TRBV7-9; 14 bases map to TRBD2. The V gene's germline CDR1 is SEHNR and CDR2 FQNEAQ (reference sequence). The CDR3 is made up of 17 amino acids. The J segment lost 7 bases and the V segment lost 5 bases, leaving 10 bases of the junction unmatched. The CDR3 DNA is TGTGCCAGCAGCCGCCGACGACTAGCGGGAGGGGTAAATGAGCAGTTCTTC. Its protein product is CASSRRRLAGGVNEQFF.

This clonotype ranks as medium-sized. The chain couples TRBV12-3 or TRBV12-4 to TRBJ2-1, with D perhaps being TRBD1 or TRBD2 (5 bases each). V lost 3 bases to trimming and J lost 7 bases, with 16 bases between them. The CDR3 totals 15 residues. The CDR3 is CASSFGAGLGNEQFF. DNA for the CDR3: TGTGCCAGCAGTTTCGGGGCTGGCTTGGGGAATGAGCAGTTCTTC.

Many counts were recorded for this clonotype. The chain couples TRBV7-8 to TRBJ2-1; 9 bases are a match to TRBD1. This CDR3 comprises 20 residues. V shed 5 bases, J shed 1 base, and the junction held 18 bases outside the gene matches. Germline V gene data show CDR1 as SGHVS and CDR2 as FQNEAQ. CDR3 amino acids: CASSPREYKGQGFSYNEQFF. Here the CDR3 DNA reads TGTGCCAGCAGCCCCCGAGAATACAAGGGACAGGGATTTTCCTACAATGAGCAGTTCTTC.

This clonotype showed up many times. The chain is built from TRBV7-8 and TRBJ2-7; 8 positions agree with TRBD2. V was clipped by 6 bases and J by 5 bases; unmatched bases: 9. This CDR3 has 14 residues. Germline CDR1 and CDR2: SGHVS and FQNEAQ. CDR3 coding DNA: TGTGCCAGCAGTCCCCGGGGGGGTGAGGACGAGCAGTACTTC. This translates into CASSPRGGEDEQYF. Complete variable domain (other parts from reference TRBV7-8 and TRBJ2-7): GAGVSQSPRYKVAKRGQDVALRCDPISGHVSLFWYQQALGQGPEFLTYFQNEAQLDKSGLPSDRFFAERPEGSVSTLKIQRTQQEDSAVYLCASSPRGGEDEQYFGPGTRLTVT.

This clonotype was seen more than once but under ten times. This clone may be a read error of a much larger clone one base away. The genes are TRBV18 and TRBJ2-7; 7 nucleotides agree with TRBD1. Germline-derived CDR1 and CDR2 are KGHSH and LQKENI. With V trimmed by 3 bases and J by 6 bases, 11 bases remained unmatched. This CDR3 has 15 amino acids. The CDR3 region has the DNA TGTGCCAGCTCACCGGACCAGACAGGGTTCTCCGAGCAGTACTTC. Its translation: CASSPDQTGFSEQYF.

This clonotype was picked up many times. V is TRBV20-1 and J is TRBJ2-7, with D maybe TRBD1 (6 bases). The CDR3 is made up of 13 amino acids. Germline CDR1 reads DFQATT; CDR2 reads SNEGSKA (reference sequence). Deletions cut 5 bases from V and 4 bases from J, with 15 bases between. The CDR3 bases are TGCAGTGCTCGCCTTACAGGGCTATACGAGCAGTACTTC. This encodes CSARLTGLYEQYF.

This clonotype was recorded many times. The rearrangement links TRBV20-1 to TRBJ2-7, with TRBD2 matching 7 bases. This CDR3 is built from 14 residues. V was pared by 0 bases and J by 5 bases, with 7 bases of the junction left unmatched. Germline assignment: CDR1 DFQATT and CDR2 SNEGSKA (reference sequence). This chain's CDR3 is CSARDPGGGDEQYF. For the CDR3, the DNA is TGCAGTGCTAGAGATCCGGGAGGCGGGGACGAGCAGTACTTC.

This clonotype has at least ten counts. The chain is built from TRBV19 and TRBJ2-1; TRBD1 or TRBD2 may be the D gene (5 bases each). Trimming took 5 bases from V and 0 from J, leaving 14 bases between them. In germline, CDR1 is LNHDA, CDR2 SQIVND (reference sequence). The CDR3 covers 16 residues. The CDR3 is CASSPGGKSSYNEQFF. The CDR3, as DNA: TGTGCCAGTAGTCCTGGGGGTAAGAGCTCCTACAATGAGCAGTTCTTC.